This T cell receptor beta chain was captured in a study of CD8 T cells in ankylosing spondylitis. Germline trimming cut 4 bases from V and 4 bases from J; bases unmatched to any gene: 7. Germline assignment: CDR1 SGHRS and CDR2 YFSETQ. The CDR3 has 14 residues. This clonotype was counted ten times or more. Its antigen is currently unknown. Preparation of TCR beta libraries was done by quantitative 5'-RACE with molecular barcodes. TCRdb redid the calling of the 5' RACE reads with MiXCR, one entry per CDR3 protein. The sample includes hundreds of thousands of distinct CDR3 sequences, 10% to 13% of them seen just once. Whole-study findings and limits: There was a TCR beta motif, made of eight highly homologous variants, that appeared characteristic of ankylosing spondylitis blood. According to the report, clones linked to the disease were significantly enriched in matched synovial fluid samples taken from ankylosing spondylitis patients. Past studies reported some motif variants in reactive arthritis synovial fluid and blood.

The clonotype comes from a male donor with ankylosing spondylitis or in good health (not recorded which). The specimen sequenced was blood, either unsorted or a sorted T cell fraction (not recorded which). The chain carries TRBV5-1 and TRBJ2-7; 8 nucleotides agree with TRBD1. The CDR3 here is CASSLTGEWYEQYF. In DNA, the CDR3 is TGCGCCAGCAGCCTGACAGGGGAATGGTACGAGCAGTACTTC.